What follows are 32 T cell receptor delta chains derived from one specimen sequenced in a study of γδ T cells in repeated Plasmodium falciparum infection. TCRdb reapplied CATT to the multiplex PCR reads. The table lists around 49,000 delta-chain clones, approximately 1.8% of them singletons. Bulk repertoires came from Vgamma9/Vdelta2+ or Vdelta2-negative gammadelta T cells flow-sorted from PBMC. Sequenced material: gamma-delta T cells from blood. Receptors originate from a pool of human donors (malaria-infected and uninfected, not separated).

On this clone itself: TCRdb's protein, taken from a much larger clone, differs from this DNA's translation at residue 12, likely owing to a read error; the protein displayed comes from the DNA. The chain employs TRDV1 and TRDJ1; 8 bases agree with TRDD2. No J gene is reported in TCRdb; it was inferred here by comparing the DNA with germline. The CDR3 spans 21 residues. The ends lost 0 bases at V and 4 bases at J; junction bases unmatched: 22. Per the germline V gene, CDR1 is TSWWSYY and CDR2 is QGS. This CDR3 is CALGELGLPTWVIRGVDKLIF. The CDR3 DNA reads as TGTGCTCTTGGGGAACTAGGACTTCCTACATGGGTGATACGAGGGGTCGATAAACTCATCTTT.

Of note for this clone: TCRdb pairs this DNA with a much larger clone's protein that differs at residue 7, likely a read error; the protein shown was translated from the DNA. The rearrangement links TRDV1 to TRDJ1, with TRDD3 identical over 8 bases. Because TCRdb records no J gene, it was assigned here through a match of the DNA to germline. This CDR3 is built from 21 residues. The junction had 21 bases not matched to a gene; V was cut back by 3 bases and J by 0 bases. The V gene's germline CDR1 is TSWWSYY and CDR2 QGS. The CDR3 region has the DNA TGTGCTCTTGGGGATCCTTTCTACGCCGTACTGGGGGTTATATACACCGATAAACTCATCTTT. Its protein product is CALGDPFYAVLGVIYTDKLIF.

The table lists this clone with many counts. A read error is likely here: a far larger clone is one base away. Other DNA sequences of this sample code for an identical CDR3. J is TRDJ1 and V is TRDV3; D gene unclear. The germline V gene has CDR1 TVYSNPD and CDR2 GDNSRS (reference sequence). The CDR3 is made up of 15 amino acids. The chain's CDR3 is CAFAREGPGTDKLIF. As DNA, the CDR3 is TGCGCCTTTGCCCGTGAGGGCCCTGGAACCGATAAACTCATCTTT.

This clone appeared many times. The protein recorded in TCRdb matches a much larger clone and deviates from this DNA's translation at residue 14, suggesting a read error; the protein here is obtained by translating the DNA. The gene calls are TRDV1 and TRDJ1; 8 positions agree with TRDD3. V lost 5 bases, J lost 0 bases, and 23 bases stayed unmatched. The CDR3 extends over 21 amino acids. Germline CDR1 reads TSWWSYY; CDR2 reads QGS. The CDR3 sequence: CALGKVLLWWGIPLYTDKLIF. The CDR3 nucleotides read TGTGCTCTTGGGAAGGTTCTACTTTGGTGGGGGATCCCTCTCTACACCGATAAACTCATCTTT.

In its sample, this clone was seen a few times. It differs at one base from a far larger clone, so likely a read error. Other nucleotide sequences from this sample produce the same CDR3. CDR3 residues: CAFSFIETAYIFWGDTDKLIF. DNA for the CDR3: TGTGCCTTTAGCTTTATAGAGACGGCCTACATCTTCTGGGGGGACACCGATAAACTCATTTTT. The V gene call reads TRDV3; no J gene was called; the table's D call of TRDD3 was not tested on the DNA. CDR1 is TVYSNPD, CDR2 GDNSRS, per germline (reference sequence). The CDR3 runs to 21 residues.

Regarding this clone: A far larger clone is only one base removed, so a read error is likely. This sample includes further DNA sequences coding for the same CDR3. In nucleotides, the CDR3 is TGTGCTCTTGGGGAACTCCACTTCCCCTTCCTACAGTTTTTGAGGGGGATACGCACAGCCACGGGGTACACCGATAAACTCATCTTT. This sequence encodes CALGELHFPFLQFLRGIRTATGYTDKLIF. The J gene is TRDJ1, the V gene TRDV1; D might be TRDD3 (10 bases). The germline V gene has CDR1 TSWWSYY and CDR2 QGS. The CDR3 sequence is 29 residues long. Trimming stripped 0 bases from V and 0 bases from J, with 50 bases between.

As concerns this clone: Given a far larger clone just one base away, this is likely a sequencing read error. The sample holds other DNA sequences that translate to the same CDR3. No J gene was named, though the V gene is TRDV3; the table gives TRDD3 as D, unverified against the DNA. This CDR3 is 23 amino acids long. Germline CDR1 and CDR2: TVYSNPD and GDNSRS (reference sequence). In DNA form, the CDR3 reads TGTGCCTTTCCCGGGCCCCCTACTGGGGATAGTAGCTACCTTTTTTTGTACACCGATAAGCTCATCTTT. It translates to CAFPGPPTGDSSYLFLYTDKLIF.

There are many counts of this clone. This DNA's translation and the protein TCRdb lists, from a much larger clone, do not match at residue 16, likely due to a read error; the protein shown is translated from the DNA. V usage is TRAV38-2/DV8 and J usage is TRDJ1; a possible D gene is TRDD3 (6 bases). Germline values: CDR1 TSESDYY, CDR2 QEAYKQQN. There are 19 residues in the CDR3. The DNA for the CDR3 is TGTGCTTATAGGAGCCAAACCTGGGGACTGCTACCGTACACCGATGAACTCATCTTT. Translating gives CAYRSQTWGLLPYTDELIF.

This clone was seen ten or more times. TCRdb lists the protein of a much larger clone for this DNA, which differs at residue 20, so this is likely a read error; the protein given here is translated from the DNA itself. The rearrangement joins TRDV1 to TRDJ1; TRDD3 agrees at 10 bases. Trimming cost V 1 base and J 5 bases; bases outside gene matches: 34. CDR3 length equals 25 residues. Germline V lookup: CDR1 TSWWSYY, CDR2 QGS. The CDR3 sequence: CALGEPYIASLRVYTGDTRVDKLIF. CDR3 nucleotide sequence: TGTGCTCTTGGGGAACCCTATATCGCGTCCTTAAGGGTCTATACGGGGGATACGCGTGTTGATAAACTCATCTTT.

Regarding this clone: The TCRdb protein comes from a much larger clone and disagrees with this DNA's translation at residue 6, likely due to a read error; the protein given here is derived from the DNA. The V call is TRDV1, the J call TRDJ1, with D tentatively TRDD3 (6 bases). Germline CDR1 TSWWSYY, CDR2 QGS. The CDR3 is 23 amino acids. V dropped 2 bases and J dropped 0 bases, with 34 bases sitting between them. CDR3 in amino acids: CALGEIIFPRYFEGGPYTDKLIF. The CDR3 DNA reads TGTGCTCTTGGGGAAATAATCTTCCCTCGTTACTTTGAGGGGGGACCTTACACCGATAAACTCATCTTT.

This clone was counted only a few times. This DNA's translation and the protein TCRdb lists, from a much larger clone, do not match at residue 4, likely due to a read error; the protein shown is translated from the DNA. This chain connects TRDV1 to TRDJ1, with D possibly TRDD3 on 6 matching bases. Matching the DNA to germline supplied the J gene, which TCRdb does not give. Germline V gene data show CDR1 as TSWWSYY and CDR2 as QGS. The ends were cut back, 7 bases at V and 0 bases at J, with 33 bases in the middle. This CDR3 has 21 residues. CDR3 in DNA: TGTGCTCTTGAGGAGCTTCTCTCACTTTACTGGGTCACGGCTTACACCGATAAACTCATCTTT. This sequence encodes CALEELLSLYWVTAYTDKLIF.

This clone was counted at least ten times. TCRdb has a much larger clone's protein, which differs at residue 10 from the translation of this DNA, likely because of a read error; what is shown is the protein translated from the DNA. The CDR3 loop reads CACGIGGIRRCTDKLIF. CDR3 in DNA: TGTGCCTGTGGGATAGGGGGGATACGTCGGTGCACCGATAAACTCATCTTT. This chain joins TRDV2 and TRDJ1; the match to TRDD3 covers 10 bases. The J gene comes from matching the DNA to germline here; TCRdb lacks it. This CDR3 is 17 amino acids long. V lost 5 bases to trimming and J lost 1 base; unmatched junction nucleotides: 12. Germline V CDR1 and CDR2: GEAIGNYY, EKD.

There are a few counts of this clone. This DNA's translation and the protein TCRdb lists, from a much larger clone, do not match at residue 11, likely due to a read error; the protein shown is translated from the DNA. The gene calls are TRDV1 and TRDJ1; D unclear. TCRdb lists no J gene, so it was determined here by aligning the DNA to germline. The CDR3 loop spans 14 amino acids. Germline-derived CDR1 and CDR2 are TSWWSYY and QGS. The CDR3, as DNA: TGTGCTCTTGGGGAATGTGTGAACACCGATAGACTCATCTTT. Translation: CALGECVNTDRLIF.

This clone has just a few counts. The mismatch at residue 10 between this DNA's translation and the TCRdb protein of a much larger clone likely reflects a read error; the protein shown is translated from the DNA. The genes are TRDV1 and TRDJ3; 10 bases align to TRDD3. This CDR3 spans 27 amino acids. CDR1 is TSWWSYY, CDR2 QGS, per germline. V dropped 2 bases and J dropped 2; count of bases not matched to a gene: 30. Here the CDR3 reads CALGETGPKITSHRGIRGPWDTRQMFF. CDR3 nucleotide sequence: TGTGCTCTTGGGGAAACTGGGCCCAAAATCACATCCCATCGGGGGATACGCGGTCCCTGGGACACCCGACAGATGTTTTTC.

There are a few counts of this clone. A read error likely explains this, since a far larger clone differs by one base. This CDR3 is also generated by other DNA sequences in the sample. CDR3 sequence (DNA): TGTGCCTTTGGCGGGGGAACTGGCACCGATAAACTCATCTTT. It yields the protein CAFGGGTGTDKLIF. This sequence joins TRDV3 and TRDJ1, with D perhaps TRDD3 (6 bases). The J gene was missing in TCRdb and was found by matching the end of the DNA to germline. The germline V and J ends were trimmed by 2 bases and 1 base, with 14 bases remaining between them. The germline V gene encodes CDR1 TVYSNPD and CDR2 GDNSRS (reference sequence). CDR3 size: 14 residues.

This clone was seen ten or more times. The chain is built from TRDV1 and TRDJ1, with 9 bases that match TRDD3. The CDR3 spans 22 residues. Germline V gene data show CDR1 as TSWWSYY and CDR2 as QGS. V lost 0 bases to trimming and J lost 0 bases; unmatched junction nucleotides: 20. CDR3 sequence reads: CALGELSCNWGTTHYNTDKLIF. Written as DNA, the CDR3 is TGTGCTCTTGGGGAACTGTCCTGTAACTGGGGGACGACCCATTATAACACCGATAAACTCATCTTT.

This clone was seen at least ten times. The protein TCRdb gives is from a much larger clone and does not agree with this DNA's translation at residue 14, likely a read error; the protein shown here comes from the DNA. Different DNA sequences within this sample yield the same CDR3. The CDR3 DNA is TGTGCCTTTAAATTCCCCTACGCCTGGGGGCTCCGCTCCGCCGATAAACTCATCTTT. This gives the protein CAFKFPYAWGLRSADKLIF. The V and J genes are TRDV3 and TRDJ1, with 7 nucleotides matching TRDD3. V lost 1 base to trimming and J lost 3 bases; unmatched junction nucleotides: 23. CDR3 length: 19 residues. Per germline, CDR1 TVYSNPD and CDR2 GDNSRS (reference sequence).

This clone was picked up many times. TCRdb's listed protein matches a much larger clone and diverges from this DNA's translation at residue 14, likely through a read error; the protein shown comes from the DNA. The CDR3 spells CACDPVLGDTRETNKLIF. The CDR3 DNA reads TGTGCCTGTGACCCGGTACTGGGGGATACAAGAGAGACCAATAAACTCATCTTT. The chain employs TRDV2 and TRDJ1; 12 bases fit TRDD3. TCRdb does not report a J gene; here it was assigned by matching the DNA to germline references. Trimming took 3 bases from V and 6 from J; bases not matched to a gene: 16. The V gene's germline CDR1 is GEAIGNYY and CDR2 EKD. The CDR3 loop spans 18 amino acids.

This clone was found a few times. A read error is likely here: a far larger clone is one base away. Other DNA sequences from this sample encode an identical CDR3 as well. The rearrangement links TRDV1 to TRDJ1, with D perhaps matching TRDD3 (5 bases). TCRdb records no J gene; here it was assigned by comparing the DNA to germline. This CDR3 is 21 amino acids long. Germline-derived CDR1 and CDR2 are TSWWSYY and QGS. The DNA for the CDR3 is TGTGCTCTCGGGGAACCGAGCTTCACTAATTTACACCTCAGGGGGACCGATAAACTCATCTTT. It is translated as CALGEPSFTNLHLRGTDKLIF.

This clone appeared a few times. It may be a read error: a sequence one base away is much more abundant. Other DNA variants within this sample encode the same CDR3. V usage is TRDV2 and J usage is TRDJ1, with D perhaps matching TRDD3 (5 bases). V lost 3 bases and J lost 0, with 28 bases in between. Germline assignment: CDR1 GEAIGNYY and CDR2 EKD. This CDR3 spans 20 amino acids. CDR3 protein: CACDPLPILGDKTYTDKLIF. For the CDR3, the DNA is TGTGCCTGTGACCCCCTCCCCATACTAGGGGACAAAACGTACACCGATAAACTCATCTTT.

This clone was found a few times. Translating this DNA gives a protein that differs at residue 2 from the TCRdb one, which belongs to a much larger clone; a read error is likely, and the protein shown is this translation. V gene TRDV1 combines with J gene TRDJ1; 8 nucleotides line up with TRDD3. CDR1 is TSWWSYY and CDR2 is QGS in the germline V gene. The CDR3 has 21 residues. CDR3 nucleotide sequence: TGTTCTCTTGGGAAGGTTCTACTTTGGTGGGGGATCCCTTTCTACACCGATAAACTCATCTTT. Its protein is CSLGKVLLWWGIPFYTDKLIF.

About this clone: The protein held in TCRdb is that of a much larger clone and does not match this DNA's translation at residue 12, likely because of a read error; the protein shown is translated from the DNA. This sequence joins TRDV1 and TRDJ2; the D gene is possibly TRDD2 (7 bases). TCRdb carries no J gene annotation; the J gene was assigned here by matching the DNA with germline. The germline V gene has CDR1 TSWWSYY and CDR2 QGS. V was pared by 4 bases and J by 0 bases, with 33 bases between. This CDR3 spans 23 amino acids. Here the CDR3 DNA reads TGTGCTCTTGGGGCGATGGCCTTCCTCCATTTCATTGGGGGTCCCGCTTTGACAGCACAACTCTTCTTT. Residues: CALGAMAFLHFIGGPALTAQLFF.

There are many counts of this clone. Within the sample, other DNA sequences also encode this same CDR3. The rearrangement uses TRDV1 and TRDJ1; D gene uncertain. TCRdb does not report a J gene; here it was assigned by matching the DNA to germline references. This CDR3 has 16 residues. V was shortened by 0 bases and J by 2 bases, with 13 bases between the two germline ends. Germline CDR1 reads TSWWSYY; CDR2 reads QGS. The CDR3 bases are TGTGCTCTTGGGGAACTAGTCAGGTATTGGACCGATAAACTCATCTTT. It encodes CALGELVRYWTDKLIF.

As concerns this clone: TCRdb's listed protein matches a much larger clone and diverges from this DNA's translation at residue 16, likely through a read error; the protein shown comes from the DNA. This sequence joins TRAV38-2/DV8 and TRDJ1, with TRDD3 matching 13 bases. Assignment of the J gene here rests on matching the DNA to germline, because TCRdb gives none. The CDR3 runs to 20 residues. Germline CDR1 TSESDYY, CDR2 QEAYKQQN. V dropped 3 bases and J dropped 3; count of bases not matched to a gene: 17. CDR3 bases: TGTGCTTATAGGAACAAACCTGCGTACTGGGGGATACGGGGCGCCGATAAACTCATCTTT. Amino acid sequence: CAYRNKPAYWGIRGADKLIF.

Remarks on this clone: A read error likely explains this, since a far larger clone differs by one base. Other DNA variants within this sample encode the same CDR3. V usage is TRDV3 and J usage is TRDJ1, with 11 bases that match TRDD3. Germline V gene sequence: CDR1 TVYSNPD, CDR2 GDNSRS (reference sequence). This CDR3 is 16 amino acids long. DNA of the CDR3: TGCGCCTTTCCGTACTGGGGGATAATTAACACCGATAAACTCATCTTT. Translated: CAFPYWGIINTDKLIF.

Of note for this clone: TCRdb's protein, taken from a much larger clone, differs from this DNA's translation at residue 11, likely owing to a read error; the protein displayed comes from the DNA. There is no J gene call, but TRDV1 is given as the V gene. The CDR3 has 13 amino acids. Looked up from germline, CDR1 is TSWWSYY and CDR2 is QGS. CDR3 coding DNA: TGTGCTCTTGAGTCGCGATACGCCAGACCCCCGATCTTT. This sequence encodes CALESRYARPPIF.

This clone was counted a few times. This probably arose from a read error, given a far larger clone one base away. Distinct nucleotide sequences in the sample also encode this CDR3. The rearrangement joins TRDV1 to TRDJ1; 13 positions match TRDD3. Because TCRdb records no J gene, it was assigned here through a match of the DNA to germline. This CDR3 is built from 20 residues. CDR1 and CDR2 (germline): TSWWSYY, QGS. DNA of the CDR3: TGTGCACTTGGGGACGCATTCCCTTACTGGGGGATACGGGGGGCCGATAAACTCATCTTT. It is translated as CALGDAFPYWGIRGADKLIF.

This clone was counted a few times. TCRdb pairs this DNA with a much larger clone's protein that differs at residue 7, likely a read error; the protein shown was translated from the DNA. V gene TRDV3 combines with J gene TRDJ1; 7 positions match TRDD3. As TCRdb names no J gene, one was assigned here on the basis of a DNA match to germline. From germline, CDR1 is TVYSNPD and CDR2 GDNSRS (reference sequence). This CDR3 is 13 amino acids long. The V gene end was trimmed by 3 bases and the J gene end by 2 bases; junction bases not matched to a gene: 6. CDR3 DNA sequence: TGTGCCTTCGTCTGGGGGCCAACCGATAAACTCATCTTT. Translated, it gives CAFVWGPTDKLIF.

This clone was detected a few times. For this DNA, TCRdb reports the protein of a much larger clone, which diverges at residue 12, most likely from a read error; the protein presented here is translated directly from the DNA. There is no J gene call, but TRDV1 is given as the V gene. CDR1 TSWWSYY and CDR2 QGS come from the germline V gene. This CDR3 contains 13 residues. The CDR3, as DNA: TGTGCTCTTGGGGAAGAACCCCCGGATAAACTCACCTTT. It codes for CALGEEPPDKLTF.

This clone has only a few counts. This likely came from a read error, as a far larger clone is one base away. The sample carries other DNA sequences with the same CDR3. TRDV1 is the V gene, and the J gene was not called; no check of the table's D call, TRDD3, against the DNA was made. This CDR3 contains 23 residues. Germline-derived CDR1 and CDR2 are TSWWSYY and QGS. DNA for the CDR3: TGTGCTCTTGGGGAATTGCTTCCCGCGCGAGGGAGAGGGGGGATACGCGACACCGATAAACTCATCTTC. It specifies CALGELLPARGRGGIRDTDKLIF.

Note on this clone: Only one base separates this from a far larger clonotype, so it likely reflects a read error. Additional DNA sequences in this sample encode the identical CDR3. The chain links TRDV1 to TRDJ1, with 11 nucleotides matching TRDD3. The J gene, not given by TCRdb, was assigned here from a germline match of the nucleotide sequence. The CDR3 contains 22 residues. Germline CDR1 and CDR2: TSWWSYY and QGS. Trimming at V came to 9 bases and at J to 0 bases, leaving 27 bases not matched to a gene. CDR3 amino acids: CALSKYRNWGITLGLYTDKLIF. CDR3 in DNA: TGTGCTCTCAGTAAGTACCGCAACTGGGGGATAACCTTGGGATTGTACACCGATAAACTCATCTTT.

Many counts were recorded for this clone. This likely reflects a read error, since a far larger clone is one base away. Distinct nucleotide sequences in the sample also encode this CDR3. The V and J genes are TRDV3 and TRDJ1; 10 bases are a match to TRDD3. From germline, CDR1 is TVYSNPD and CDR2 GDNSRS (reference sequence). V shed 2 bases, J shed 10 bases, and the junction held 16 bases outside the gene matches. The CDR3 runs 15 residues. CDR3 amino acids: CAFSPLGDMRPGLIF. DNA for the CDR3: TGTGCCTTTTCTCCGCTGGGGGATATGCGGCCAGGACTCATCTTT.